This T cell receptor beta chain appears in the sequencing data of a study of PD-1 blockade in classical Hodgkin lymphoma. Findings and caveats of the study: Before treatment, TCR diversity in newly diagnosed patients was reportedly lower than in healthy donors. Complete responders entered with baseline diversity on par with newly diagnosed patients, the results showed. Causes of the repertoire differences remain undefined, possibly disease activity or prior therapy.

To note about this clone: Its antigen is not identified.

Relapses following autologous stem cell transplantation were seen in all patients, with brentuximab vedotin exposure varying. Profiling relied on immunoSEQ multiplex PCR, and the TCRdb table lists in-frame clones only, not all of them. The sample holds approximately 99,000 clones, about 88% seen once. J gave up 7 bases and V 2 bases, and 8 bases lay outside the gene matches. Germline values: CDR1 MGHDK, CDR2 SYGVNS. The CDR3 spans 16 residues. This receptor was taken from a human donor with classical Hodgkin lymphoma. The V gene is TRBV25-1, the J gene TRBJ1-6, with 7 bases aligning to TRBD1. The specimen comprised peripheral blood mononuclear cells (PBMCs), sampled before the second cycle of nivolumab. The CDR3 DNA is TGTGCCAGCAGTGAACTAGGGGGCGATCAGAATTCACCCCTCCACTTT. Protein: CASSELGGDQNSPLHF.